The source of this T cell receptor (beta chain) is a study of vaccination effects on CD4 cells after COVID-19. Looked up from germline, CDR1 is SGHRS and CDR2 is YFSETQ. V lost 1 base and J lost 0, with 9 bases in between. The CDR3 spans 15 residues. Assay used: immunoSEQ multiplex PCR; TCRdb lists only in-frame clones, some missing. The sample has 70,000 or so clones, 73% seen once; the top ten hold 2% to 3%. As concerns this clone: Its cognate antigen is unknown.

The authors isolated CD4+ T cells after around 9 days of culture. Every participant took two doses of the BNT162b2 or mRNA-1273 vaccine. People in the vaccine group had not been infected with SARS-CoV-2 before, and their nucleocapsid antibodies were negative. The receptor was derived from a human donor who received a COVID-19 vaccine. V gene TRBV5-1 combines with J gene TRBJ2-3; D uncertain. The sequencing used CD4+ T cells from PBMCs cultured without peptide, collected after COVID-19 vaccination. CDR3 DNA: TGCGCCAGCAGCTTGCAGTATGGCAGCACAGATACGCAGTATTTT. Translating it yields CASSLQYGSTDTQYF.